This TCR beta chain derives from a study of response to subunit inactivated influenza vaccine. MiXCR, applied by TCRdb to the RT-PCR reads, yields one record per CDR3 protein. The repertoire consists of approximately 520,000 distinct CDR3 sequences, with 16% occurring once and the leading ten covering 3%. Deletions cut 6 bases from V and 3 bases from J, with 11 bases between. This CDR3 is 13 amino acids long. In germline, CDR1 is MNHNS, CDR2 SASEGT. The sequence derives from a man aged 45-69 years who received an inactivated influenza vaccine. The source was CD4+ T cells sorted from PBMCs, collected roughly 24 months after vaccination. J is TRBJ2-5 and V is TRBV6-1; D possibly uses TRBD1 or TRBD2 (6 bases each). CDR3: CASRIGGEETQYF. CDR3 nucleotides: TGTGCCAGCAGGATCGGGGGCGAAGAGACCCAGTACTTC.